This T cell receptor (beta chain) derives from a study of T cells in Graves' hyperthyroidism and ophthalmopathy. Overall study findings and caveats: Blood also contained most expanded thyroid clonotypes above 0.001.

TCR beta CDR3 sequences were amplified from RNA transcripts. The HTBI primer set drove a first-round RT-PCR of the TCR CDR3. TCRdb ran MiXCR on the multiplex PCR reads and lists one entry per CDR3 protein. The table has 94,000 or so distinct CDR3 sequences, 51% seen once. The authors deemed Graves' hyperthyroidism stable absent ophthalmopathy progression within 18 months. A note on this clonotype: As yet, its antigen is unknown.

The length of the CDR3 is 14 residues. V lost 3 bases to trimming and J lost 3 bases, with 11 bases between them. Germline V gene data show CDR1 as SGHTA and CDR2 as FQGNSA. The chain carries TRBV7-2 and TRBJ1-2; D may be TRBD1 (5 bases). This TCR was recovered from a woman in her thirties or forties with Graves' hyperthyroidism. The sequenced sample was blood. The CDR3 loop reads CASSLGVGHYGYTF. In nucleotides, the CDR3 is TGTGCCAGCAGCTTGGGGGTTGGACACTATGGCTACACCTTC.